This T cell receptor beta chain is from a study of blood T cell repertoires in COVID-19. On the study more broadly: Sites across the United States, Italy and Spain contributed samples from acute and convalescent COVID-19. Nucleic acid was either cDNA or gDNA, and it came from T cells, B-cell-depleted T cells, or PBMCs.

Germline lookup yields CDR1 SQVTM and CDR2 ANQGSEA. The CDR3 loop spans 14 amino acids. Remarks on this clone: The germline gene is not matched at one end of the junction; a read error may be the cause.

Under the authors' procedure: Researchers report that nucleated cell counts were estimated from reference gene primer amplification. The assay was immunoSEQ multiplex PCR, and TCRdb's table has in-frame clones only and misses some. V, J and clone size reflect that table, while D and trimming were determined from the DNA. The data show 150,000 to 200,000 clones, 80% to 90% seen once. The source material was peripheral blood. This TCR was sampled from a human donor with active or convalescent COVID-19. The donor label of this sample is uncertain. The chain employs TRBV29-1 and TRBJ1-6, with TRBD1 matching over 7 bases. CDR3 DNA sequence: TGCAGCGTTCAAGACAGGGCTCATAATTCACCCCTCCACTTT. This encodes CSVQDRAHNSPLHF.